The clone carrying this T cell receptor beta chain was detected a few times. Its target is unknown. The sample belongs to a study of molecular identifiers for immune sequencing clone quantification. In the study overall: Replicates involved a five-way split of RNA from around 20,000 or 100,000 naive CD8 cells, with sequencing of four.

Germline trimming cut 5 bases from V and 5 bases from J; bases unmatched to any gene: 6. The CDR3 length is 14 residues. Looked up from germline, CDR1 is MGHRA and CDR2 is YSYEKL. Bulk libraries came from a prior protocol with listed TCR primers. MiXCR, run by TCRdb on the PCR reads, gives a single entry per CDR3 protein. The sample lists some 320,000 distinct CDR3 sequences; roughly 23% were seen once. In the sort, naive CD8 T cells were defined as CD8+CD4-CCR7+CD45RA+. Points from the study as a whole: Spiked-in Jurkat TCR RNA corresponding to one cell was reported as detectable against around 1 million naive cells.

The TCR sequence derives from a human donor in good health. Some libraries in this study had Jurkat cell RNA spiked in. Sequenced input: naive CD8+ T cells from blood, with Jurkat cell RNA spiked in. The subset: FACS-sorted CD8+CD4-CCR7+CD45RA+ naive T cells. J is TRBJ1-1 and V is TRBV4-1, with 9 bases aligning to TRBD1. CDR3: CASSIQGAGTEAFF. The DNA for the CDR3 is TGCGCCAGCAGCATACAGGGGGCAGGTACTGAAGCTTTCTTT.